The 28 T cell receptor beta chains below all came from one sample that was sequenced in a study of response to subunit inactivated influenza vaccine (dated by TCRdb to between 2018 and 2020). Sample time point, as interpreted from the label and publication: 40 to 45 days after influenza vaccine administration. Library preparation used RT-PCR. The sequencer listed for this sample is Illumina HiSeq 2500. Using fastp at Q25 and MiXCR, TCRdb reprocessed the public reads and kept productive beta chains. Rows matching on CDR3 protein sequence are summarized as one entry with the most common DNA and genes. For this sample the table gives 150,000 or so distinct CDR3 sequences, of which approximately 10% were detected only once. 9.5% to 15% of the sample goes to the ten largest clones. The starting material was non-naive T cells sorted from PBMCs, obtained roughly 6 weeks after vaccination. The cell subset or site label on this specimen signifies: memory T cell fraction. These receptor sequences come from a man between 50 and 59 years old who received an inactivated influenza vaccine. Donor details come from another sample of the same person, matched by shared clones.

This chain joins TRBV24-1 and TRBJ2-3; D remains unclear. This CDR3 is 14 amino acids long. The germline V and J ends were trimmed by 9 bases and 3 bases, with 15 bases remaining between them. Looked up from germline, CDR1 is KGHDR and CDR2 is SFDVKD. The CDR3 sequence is CATSRTGLTDTQYF. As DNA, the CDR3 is TGTGCCACCTCGAGGACGGGTTTAACAGATACGCAGTATTTT.

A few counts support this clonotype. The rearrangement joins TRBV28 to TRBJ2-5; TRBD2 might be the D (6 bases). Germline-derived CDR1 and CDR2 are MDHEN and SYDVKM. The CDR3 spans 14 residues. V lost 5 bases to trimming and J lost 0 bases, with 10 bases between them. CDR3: CASSPGTHQETQYF. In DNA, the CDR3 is TGTGCCAGCAGTCCCGGGACTCACCAAGAGACCCAGTACTTC.

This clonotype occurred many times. The CDR3 region is CAIGSGGIGQTLGSANEQFF. For the CDR3, the DNA is TGTGCCATCGGGAGTGGGGGCATTGGACAGACGTTAGGGTCGGCCAATGAGCAGTTCTTC. This rearrangement joins TRBV10-3 to TRBJ2-1; D is perhaps TRBD1 (6 bases). The CDR3 length is 20 residues. V lost 8 bases to trimming and J lost 6 bases, with 35 bases between them. The germline CDR1 and CDR2 sequences are ENHRY and SYGVKD.

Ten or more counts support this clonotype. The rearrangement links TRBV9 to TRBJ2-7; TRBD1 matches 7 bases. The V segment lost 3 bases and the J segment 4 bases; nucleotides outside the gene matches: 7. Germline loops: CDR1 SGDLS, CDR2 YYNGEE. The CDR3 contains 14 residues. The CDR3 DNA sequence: TGTGCCAGCAGCGCCCCCGGACAGGAGTACGAGCAGTACTTC. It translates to CASSAPGQEYEQYF.

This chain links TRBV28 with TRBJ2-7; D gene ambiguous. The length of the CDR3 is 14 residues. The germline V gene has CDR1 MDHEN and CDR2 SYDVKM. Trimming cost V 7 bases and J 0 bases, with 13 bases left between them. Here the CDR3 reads CASTEERTSYEQYF. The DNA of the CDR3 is TGTGCCAGCACCGAGGAACGGACCTCCTACGAGCAGTACTTC.

The CDR3 loop reads CSARKTSQTQYF. DNA for the CDR3: TGCAGTGCTCGCAAGACCTCGCAGACCCAGTACTTC. The rearrangement links TRBV20-1 to TRBJ2-5, with D uncertain. The germline V gene has CDR1 DFQATT and CDR2 SNEGSKA (reference sequence). Trimming stripped 5 bases from V and 6 bases from J, with 13 bases between. This CDR3 is built from 12 residues.

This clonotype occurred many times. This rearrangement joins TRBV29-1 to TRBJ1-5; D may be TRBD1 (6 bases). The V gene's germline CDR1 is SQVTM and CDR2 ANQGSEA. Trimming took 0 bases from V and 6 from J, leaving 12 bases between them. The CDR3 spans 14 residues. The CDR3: CSVEDGGARQPQHF. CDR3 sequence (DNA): TGCAGCGTTGAAGATGGGGGGGCCCGTCAGCCCCAGCATTTT.

This chain's CDR3 is CAIGTDNQPQHF. The CDR3, as DNA: TGTGCCATCGGGACAGACAATCAGCCCCAGCATTTT. V gene TRBV10-3 combines with J gene TRBJ1-5, with TRBD1 identical over 7 bases. The CDR3 spans 12 residues. Germline V CDR1 and CDR2: ENHRY, SYGVKD. The V and J ends lost 8 bases and 3 bases, in that order; junction bases with no gene match: 1.

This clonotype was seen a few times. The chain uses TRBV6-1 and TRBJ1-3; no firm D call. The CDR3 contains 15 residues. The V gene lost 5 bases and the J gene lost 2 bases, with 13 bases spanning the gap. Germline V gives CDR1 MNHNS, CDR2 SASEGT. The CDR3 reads CASSLRAGTGNTIYF. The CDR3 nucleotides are TGTGCCAGCAGTCTAAGGGCGGGTACTGGAAACACCATATATTTT.

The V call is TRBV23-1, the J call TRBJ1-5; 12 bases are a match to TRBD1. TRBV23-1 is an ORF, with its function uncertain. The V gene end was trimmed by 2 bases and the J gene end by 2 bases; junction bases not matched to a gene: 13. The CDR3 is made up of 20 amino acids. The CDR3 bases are TGCGCCAGCAGTCAAGATAACCGGGACAGGGGGCATGGCGGCAATCAGCCCCAGCATTTT. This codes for CASSQDNRDRGHGGNQPQHF.

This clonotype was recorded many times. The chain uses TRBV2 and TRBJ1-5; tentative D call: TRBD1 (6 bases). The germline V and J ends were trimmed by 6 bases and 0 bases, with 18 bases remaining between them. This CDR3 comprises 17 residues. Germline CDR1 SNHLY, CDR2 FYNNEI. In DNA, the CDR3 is TGTGCCAGCAGCGTCGGGACATTAATTTATAGCAATCAGCCCCAGCATTTT. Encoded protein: CASSVGTLIYSNQPQHF.

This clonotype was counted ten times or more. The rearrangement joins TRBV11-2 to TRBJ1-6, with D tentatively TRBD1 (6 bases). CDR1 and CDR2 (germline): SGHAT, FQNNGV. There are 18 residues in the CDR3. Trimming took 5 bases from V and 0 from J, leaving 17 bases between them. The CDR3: CASSHGQPRSSYNSPLHF. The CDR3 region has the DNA TGTGCCAGCAGCCACGGACAGCCAAGGAGCTCCTATAATTCACCCCTCCACTTT.

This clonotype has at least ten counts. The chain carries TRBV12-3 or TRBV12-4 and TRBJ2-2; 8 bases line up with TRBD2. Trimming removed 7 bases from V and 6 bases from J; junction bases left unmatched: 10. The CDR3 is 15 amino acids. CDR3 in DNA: TGTGCCAGCATCTTTGCGGCGGGAGGATCCGGGGAGCTGTTTTTT. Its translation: CASIFAAGGSGELFF.

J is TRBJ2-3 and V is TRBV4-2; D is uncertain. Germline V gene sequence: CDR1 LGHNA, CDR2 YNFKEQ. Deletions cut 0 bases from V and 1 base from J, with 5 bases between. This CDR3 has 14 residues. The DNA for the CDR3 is TGTGCCAGCAGCCAAGAGTATGGCACAGATACGCAGTATTTT. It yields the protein CASSQEYGTDTQYF.

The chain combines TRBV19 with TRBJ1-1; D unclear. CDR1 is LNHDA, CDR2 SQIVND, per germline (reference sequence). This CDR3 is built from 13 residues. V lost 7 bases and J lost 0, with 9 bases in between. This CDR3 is CASTPAVNTEAFF. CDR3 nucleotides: TGTGCCAGTACCCCCGCGGTGAACACTGAAGCTTTCTTT.

The CDR3 reads CASSGKQGHYGYTF. The DNA of the CDR3 is TGTGCCAGCAGTGGAAAACAGGGTCACTATGGCTACACCTTC. V gene TRBV2 combines with J gene TRBJ1-2; weak D call: TRBD1 (6 bases). V lost 4 bases and J lost 3, with 12 bases in between. Germline CDR1 reads SNHLY; CDR2 reads FYNNEI. This CDR3 is 14 amino acids long.

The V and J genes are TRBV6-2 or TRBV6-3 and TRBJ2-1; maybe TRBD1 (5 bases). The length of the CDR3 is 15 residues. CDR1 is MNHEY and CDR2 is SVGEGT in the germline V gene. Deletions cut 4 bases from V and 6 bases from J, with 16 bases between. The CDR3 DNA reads TGTGCCAGCAGTTTCCCCAGGAGTAGGGGCAATGAGCAGTTCTTC. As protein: CASSFPRSRGNEQFF.

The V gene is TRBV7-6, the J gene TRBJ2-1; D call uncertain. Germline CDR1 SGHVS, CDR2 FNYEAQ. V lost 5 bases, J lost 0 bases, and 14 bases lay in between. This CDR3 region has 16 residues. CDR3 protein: CASSRTQISSYNEQFF. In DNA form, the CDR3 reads TGTGCCAGCAGCCGCACGCAAATAAGCTCCTACAATGAGCAGTTCTTC.

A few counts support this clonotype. CDR3 residues: CASSYGTANSPLHF. CDR3 bases: TGTGCCAGCTCCTACGGGACAGCGAATTCACCCCTCCACTTT. V gene TRBV7-2 combines with J gene TRBJ1-6; 7 bases line up with TRBD1. The CDR3 covers 14 residues. The germline V gene has CDR1 SGHTA and CDR2 FQGNSA. The ends lost 8 bases at V and 7 bases at J; junction bases unmatched: 8.

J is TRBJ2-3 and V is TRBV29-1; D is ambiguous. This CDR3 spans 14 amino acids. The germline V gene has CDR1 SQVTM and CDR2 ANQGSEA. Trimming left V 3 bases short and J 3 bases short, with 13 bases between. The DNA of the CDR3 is TGCAGCGTTGATAGGCCCCAGCGAACAGATACGCAGTATTTT. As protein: CSVDRPQRTDTQYF.

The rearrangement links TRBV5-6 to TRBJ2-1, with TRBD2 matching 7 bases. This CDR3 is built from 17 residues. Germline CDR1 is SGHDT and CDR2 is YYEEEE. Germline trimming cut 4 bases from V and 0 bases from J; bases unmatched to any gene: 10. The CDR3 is CASSSTSARSSYNEQFF. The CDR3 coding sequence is TGTGCCAGCAGCAGTACTAGCGCCAGGAGCTCCTACAATGAGCAGTTCTTC.

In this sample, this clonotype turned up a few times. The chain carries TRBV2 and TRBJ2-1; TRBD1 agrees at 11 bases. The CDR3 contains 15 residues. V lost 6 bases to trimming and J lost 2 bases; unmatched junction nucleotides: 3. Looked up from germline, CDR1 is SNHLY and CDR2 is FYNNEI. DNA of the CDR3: TGTGCCAGCAGGGGGGACAGGGGGACCTACAATGAGCAGTTCTTC. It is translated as CASRGDRGTYNEQFF. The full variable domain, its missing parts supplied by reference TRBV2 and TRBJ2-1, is EPEVTQTPSHQVTQMGQEVILRCVPISNHLYFYWYRQILGQKVEFLVSFYNNEISEKSEIFDDQFSVERPDGSNFTLKIRSTKLEDSAMYFCASRGDRGTYNEQFFGPGTRLTVL.

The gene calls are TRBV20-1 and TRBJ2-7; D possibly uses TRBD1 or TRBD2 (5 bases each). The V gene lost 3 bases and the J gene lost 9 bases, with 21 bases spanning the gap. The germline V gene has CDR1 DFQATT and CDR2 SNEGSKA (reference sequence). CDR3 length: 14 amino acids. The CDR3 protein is CSARVRDGPTGQYF. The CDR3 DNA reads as TGCAGTGCTAGGGTAAGGGACGGGCCGACCGGGCAGTACTTC.

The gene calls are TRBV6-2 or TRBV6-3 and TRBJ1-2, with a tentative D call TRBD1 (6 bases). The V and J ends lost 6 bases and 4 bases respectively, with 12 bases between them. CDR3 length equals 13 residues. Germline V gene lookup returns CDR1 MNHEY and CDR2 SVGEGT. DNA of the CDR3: TGTGCCAGCAGCCGAGGACAGATCTATGGCTACACCTTC. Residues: CASSRGQIYGYTF.

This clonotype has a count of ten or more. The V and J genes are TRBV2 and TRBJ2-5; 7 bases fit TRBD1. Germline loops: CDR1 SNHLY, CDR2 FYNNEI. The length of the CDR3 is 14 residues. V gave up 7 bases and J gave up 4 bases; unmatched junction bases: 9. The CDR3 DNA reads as TGTGCCAGCAACCTCGGGACAGCCCGAGAGACCCAGTACTTC. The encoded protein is CASNLGTARETQYF.

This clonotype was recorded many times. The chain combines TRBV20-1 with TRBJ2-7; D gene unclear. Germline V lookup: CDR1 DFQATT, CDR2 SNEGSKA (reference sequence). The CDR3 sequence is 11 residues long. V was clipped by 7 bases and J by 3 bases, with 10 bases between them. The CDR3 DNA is TGCAGTGGAGGCTTTGACTACGAGCAGTACTTC. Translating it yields CSGGFDYEQYF.

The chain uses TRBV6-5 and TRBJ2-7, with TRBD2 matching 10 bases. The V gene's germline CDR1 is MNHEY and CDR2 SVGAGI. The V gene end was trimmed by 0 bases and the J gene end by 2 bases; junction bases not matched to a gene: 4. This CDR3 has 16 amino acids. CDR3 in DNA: TGTGCCAGCAGTTACTCCTCAGCGGGAGGGCCCTACGAGCAGTACTTC. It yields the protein CASSYSSAGGPYEQYF.

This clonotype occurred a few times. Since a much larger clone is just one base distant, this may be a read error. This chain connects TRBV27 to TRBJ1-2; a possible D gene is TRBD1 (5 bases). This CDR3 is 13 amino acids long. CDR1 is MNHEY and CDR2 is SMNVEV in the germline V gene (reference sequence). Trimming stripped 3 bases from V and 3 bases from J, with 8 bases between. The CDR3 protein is CASSFDRYYGYTF. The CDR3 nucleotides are TGTGCCAGCAGTTTTGACAGATACTATGGCTACACCTTC.